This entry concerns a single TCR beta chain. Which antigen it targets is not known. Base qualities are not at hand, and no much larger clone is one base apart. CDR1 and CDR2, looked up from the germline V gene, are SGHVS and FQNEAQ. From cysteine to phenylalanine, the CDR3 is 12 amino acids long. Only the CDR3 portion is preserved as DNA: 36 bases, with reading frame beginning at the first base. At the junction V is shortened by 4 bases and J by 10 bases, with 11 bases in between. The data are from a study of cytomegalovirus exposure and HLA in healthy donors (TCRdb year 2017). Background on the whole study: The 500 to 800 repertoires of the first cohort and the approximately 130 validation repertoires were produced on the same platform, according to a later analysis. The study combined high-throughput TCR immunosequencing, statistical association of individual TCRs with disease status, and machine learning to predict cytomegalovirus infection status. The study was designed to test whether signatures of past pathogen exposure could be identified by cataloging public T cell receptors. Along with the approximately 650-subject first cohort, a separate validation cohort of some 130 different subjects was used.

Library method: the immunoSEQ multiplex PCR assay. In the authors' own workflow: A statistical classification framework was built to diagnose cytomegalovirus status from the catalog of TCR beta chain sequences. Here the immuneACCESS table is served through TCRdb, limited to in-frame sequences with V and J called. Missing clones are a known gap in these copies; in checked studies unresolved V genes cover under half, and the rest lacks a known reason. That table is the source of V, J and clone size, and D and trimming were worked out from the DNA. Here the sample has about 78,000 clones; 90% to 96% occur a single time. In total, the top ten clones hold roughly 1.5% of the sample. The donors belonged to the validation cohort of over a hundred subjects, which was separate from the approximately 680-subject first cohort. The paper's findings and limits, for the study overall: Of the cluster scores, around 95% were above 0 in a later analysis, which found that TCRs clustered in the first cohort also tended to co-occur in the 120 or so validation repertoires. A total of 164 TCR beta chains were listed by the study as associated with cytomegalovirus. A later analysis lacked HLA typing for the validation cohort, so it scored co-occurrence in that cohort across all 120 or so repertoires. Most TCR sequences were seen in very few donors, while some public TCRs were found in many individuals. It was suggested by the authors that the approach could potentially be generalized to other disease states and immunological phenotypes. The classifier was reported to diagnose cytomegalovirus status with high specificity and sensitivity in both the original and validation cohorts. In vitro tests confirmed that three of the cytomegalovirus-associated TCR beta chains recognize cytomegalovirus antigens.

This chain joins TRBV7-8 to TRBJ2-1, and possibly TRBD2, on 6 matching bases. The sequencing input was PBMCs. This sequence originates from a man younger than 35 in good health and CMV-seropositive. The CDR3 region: CASSSGLPEQFF. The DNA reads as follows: TGTGCCAGCAGCTCGGGACTTCCAGAGCAGTTCTTC. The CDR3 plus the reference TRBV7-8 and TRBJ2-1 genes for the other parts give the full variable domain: GAGVSQSPRYKVAKRGQDVALRCDPISGHVSLFWYQQALGQGPEFLTYFQNEAQLDKSGLPSDRFFAERPEGSVSTLKIQRTQQEDSAVYLCASSSGLPEQFFGPGTRLTVL.